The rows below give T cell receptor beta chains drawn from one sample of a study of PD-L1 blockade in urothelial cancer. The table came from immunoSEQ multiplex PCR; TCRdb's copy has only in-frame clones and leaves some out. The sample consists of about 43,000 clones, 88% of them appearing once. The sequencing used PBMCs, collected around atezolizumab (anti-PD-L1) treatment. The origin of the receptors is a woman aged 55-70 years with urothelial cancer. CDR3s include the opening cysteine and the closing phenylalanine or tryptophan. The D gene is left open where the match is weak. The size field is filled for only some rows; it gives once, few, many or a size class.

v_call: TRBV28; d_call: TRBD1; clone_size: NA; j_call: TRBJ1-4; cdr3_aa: CASSLWGTGATNEKLFF; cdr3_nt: TGTGCCAGCAGTTTATGGGGGACAGGTGCAACTAATGAAAAACTGTTTTTT
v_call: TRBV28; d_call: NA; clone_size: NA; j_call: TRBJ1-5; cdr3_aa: CASSPDRTNQPQHF; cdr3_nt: TGTGCCAGCAGCCCAGACAGGACCAATCAGCCCCAGCATTTT
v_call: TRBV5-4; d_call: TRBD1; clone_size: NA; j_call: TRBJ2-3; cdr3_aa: CASRAGTGVPDTQYF; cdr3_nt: TGTGCCAGCAGAGCCGGGACAGGGGTTCCAGATACGCAGTATTTT
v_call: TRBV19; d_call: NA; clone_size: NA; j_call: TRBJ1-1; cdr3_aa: CASSTSQGSGTEAFF; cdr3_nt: TGTGCCAGTAGTACCTCACAGGGATCGGGAACTGAAGCTTTCTTT
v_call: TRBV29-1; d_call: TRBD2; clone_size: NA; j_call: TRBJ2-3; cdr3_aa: CSVRIAGAGTQYF; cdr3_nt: TGCAGCGTGCGCATAGCGGGAGCGGGTACGCAGTATTTT
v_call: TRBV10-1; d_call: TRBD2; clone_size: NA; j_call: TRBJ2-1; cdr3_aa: CASSGLAGTNEQFF; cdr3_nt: TGCGCCAGCAGTGGACTAGCGGGTACCAATGAGCAGTTCTTC
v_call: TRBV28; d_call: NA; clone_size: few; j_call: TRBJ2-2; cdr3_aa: CASSLGGHPELFF; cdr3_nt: TGTGCCAGCAGTTTGGGGGGTCACCCTGAGCTGTTTTTT
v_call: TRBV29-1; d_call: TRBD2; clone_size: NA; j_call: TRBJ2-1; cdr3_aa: CSVEDPSGVVTSYNEQFF; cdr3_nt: TGCAGCGTTGAAGACCCTAGCGGGGTAGTCACGTCCTACAATGAGCAGTTCTTC
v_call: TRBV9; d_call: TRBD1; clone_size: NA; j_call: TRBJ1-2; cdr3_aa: CASSVGQGASYGYTF; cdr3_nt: TGTGCCAGCAGCGTAGGACAGGGGGCGTCATATGGCTACACCTTC
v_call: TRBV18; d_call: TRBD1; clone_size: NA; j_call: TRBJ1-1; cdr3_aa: CASSATGGGTEAFF; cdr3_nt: TGTGCCAGCTCAGCGACAGGGGGCGGCACTGAAGCTTTCTTT
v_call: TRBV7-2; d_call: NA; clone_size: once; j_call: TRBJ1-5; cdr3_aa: CASSSGQNNQPQHF; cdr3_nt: TGTGCCAGCAGCTCCGGACAGAACAATCAGCCCCAGCATTTT
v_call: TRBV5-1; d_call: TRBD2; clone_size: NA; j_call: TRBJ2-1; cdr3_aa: CASSSLILREGDEQFF; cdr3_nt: TGCGCCAGCAGCTCCCTTATTTTGCGGGAGGGCGATGAGCAGTTCTTC
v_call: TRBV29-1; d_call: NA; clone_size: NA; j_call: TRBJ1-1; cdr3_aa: CSVLTGWGTEAFF; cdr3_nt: TGCAGCGTGTTAACAGGGTGGGGCACTGAAGCTTTCTTT
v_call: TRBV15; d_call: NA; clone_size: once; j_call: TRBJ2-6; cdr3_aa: CATSRDFTLTGYGANVLTF; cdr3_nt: TGTGCCACCAGCAGAGACTTCACCTTAACAGGGTATGGGGCCAACGTCCTGACTTTC
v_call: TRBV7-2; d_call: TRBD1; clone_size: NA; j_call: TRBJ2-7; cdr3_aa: CASSSDRGTTYEQYF; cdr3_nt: TGTGCCAGCAGCTCGGACAGGGGCACAACCTACGAGCAGTACTTC
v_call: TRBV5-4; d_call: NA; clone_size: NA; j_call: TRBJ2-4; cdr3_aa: CASSLYSLQGTKNIQYF; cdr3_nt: TGTGCCAGCAGCTTGTATTCCTTACAGGGCACCAAAAACATTCAGTACTTC
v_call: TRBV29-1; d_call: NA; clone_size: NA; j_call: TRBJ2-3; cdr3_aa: CSVEIVHGTDTQYF; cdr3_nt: TGCAGCGTTGAAATCGTACACGGCACAGATACGCAGTATTTT
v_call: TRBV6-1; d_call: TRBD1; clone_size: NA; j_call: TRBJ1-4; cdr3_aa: CASSEDRRTGGLTNEKLFF; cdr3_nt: TGTGCCAGCAGTGAAGACCGCAGGACAGGGGGGTTGACTAATGAAAAACTGTTTTTT